This T cell receptor beta chain emerged from a study of blood T cell repertoires in COVID-19. Study information: The origin of the acute and convalescent COVID-19 samples was the United States, Italy and Spain. PBMCs, B-cell-depleted T cells, or T cells were the source of the cDNA or gDNA that made up the material.

This clone was found a few times. Per the study methods: Estimation of nucleated cell counts was performed using reference gene primer amplification. Profiled with immunoSEQ multiplex PCR; TCRdb holds only in-frame clones, not every one. D and trimming come from the DNA, and the V and J calls and clone size come from that table. The top ten clones hold 10% to 15% of a sample with approximately 200,000 clones, roughly four fifths of them seen once. Symptom resolution, clearance, or two negative PCRs marked the recovered donors of Cohort 3. CDR1 is SGDLS, CDR2 YYNGEE, per germline. The CDR3 length is 15 residues. With 4 bases clipped from V and 3 bases from J, the junction kept 10 bases outside the gene matches.

The chain is built from TRBV9 and TRBJ2-7; 7 nucleotides agree with TRBD1. Sequencing was performed on PBMCs or T cells enriched from blood (not recorded which). The receptor's source is a man in his forties who had recovered from COVID-19. CDR3 nucleotides: TGTGCCAGCAGCCCCCAAGGGGGCCCCGGCTACGAGCAGTACTTC. The encoded protein is CASSPQGGPGYEQYF.